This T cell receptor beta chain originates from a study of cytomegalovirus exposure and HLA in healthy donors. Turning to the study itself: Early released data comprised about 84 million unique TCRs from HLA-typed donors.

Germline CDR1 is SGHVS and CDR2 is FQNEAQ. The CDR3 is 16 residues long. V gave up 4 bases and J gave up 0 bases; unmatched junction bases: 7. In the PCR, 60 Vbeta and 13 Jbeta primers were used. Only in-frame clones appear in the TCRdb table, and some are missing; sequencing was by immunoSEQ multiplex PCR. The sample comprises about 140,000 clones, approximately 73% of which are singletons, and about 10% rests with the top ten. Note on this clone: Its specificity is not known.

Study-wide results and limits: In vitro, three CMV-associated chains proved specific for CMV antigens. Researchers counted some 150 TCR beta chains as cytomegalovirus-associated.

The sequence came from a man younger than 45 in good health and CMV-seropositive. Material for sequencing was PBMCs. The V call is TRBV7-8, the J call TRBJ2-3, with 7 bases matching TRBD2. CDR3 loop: CASSSYGRQSTDTQYF. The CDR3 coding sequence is TGTGCCAGCAGCTCGTACGGGAGGCAAAGCACAGATACGCAGTATTTT. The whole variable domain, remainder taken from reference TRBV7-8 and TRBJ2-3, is GAGVSQSPRYKVAKRGQDVALRCDPISGHVSLFWYQQALGQGPEFLTYFQNEAQLDKSGLPSDRFFAERPEGSVSTLKIQRTQQEDSAVYLCASSSYGRQSTDTQYFGPGTRLTVL.